A selection of T cell receptor beta chains follows, all from one sample in a study of cytomegalovirus exposure and HLA in healthy donors. Sequencing used immunoSEQ multiplex PCR; TCRdb keeps in-frame clones, though not all of them. The sample includes 200,000 to 250,000 clones, about 80% seen only once; the top ten take more than 0.45%. The sequenced sample consisted of PBMCs. All receptors derive from a woman aged 40 to 55 in good health and CMV-seronegative. The CDR3 runs from the conserved cysteine through the conserved F or W. Each record gives: CDR3 DNA, CDR3 protein, clone size, V gene, J gene, D gene. The D gene is left open where the match is weak. Rows give clone size only sometimes, using once, few, many, or a class for an expanded clone.

DNA: TGCAGCACTAAGGAACAGGGGGCGAGGGAGACCCAGTACTTC
CDR3: CSTKEQGARETQYF
size: NA
V: TRBV29-1
J: TRBJ2-5
D: TRBD1

DNA: TGTGCCACCGGGACAGGGAATTCACCCCTCCACTTT
CDR3: CATGTGNSPLHF
size: NA
V: TRBV25-1
J: TRBJ1-6
D: TRBD1

DNA: TGTGCCAGTAGTTCACAGGGGAGCAATCAGCCCCAGCATTTT
CDR3: CASSSQGSNQPQHF
size: NA
V: TRBV19
J: TRBJ1-5
D: TRBD1

DNA: TGTGCCAGCAGCCCAGGGGGCAATGAGCAGTTCTTC
CDR3: CASSPGGNEQFF
size: NA
V: TRBV7-3
J: TRBJ2-1
D: TRBD1

DNA: TGTGCCAGCAGTGATACAGGGGGGGCGCGCAATCAGCCCCAGCATTTT
CDR3: CASSDTGGARNQPQHF
size: NA
V: TRBV2
J: TRBJ1-5
D: TRBD1

DNA: TGTGCCAGCAGTCCCCAGGGGGTCCAGCCCCAGCATTTT
CDR3: CASSPQGVQPQHF
size: NA
V: TRBV6-1
J: TRBJ1-5
D: TRBD1

DNA: TGTGCCAGCAGCGCCCAACCCGGGTCTGGAAACACCATATATTTT
CDR3: CASSAQPGSGNTIYF
size: few
V: TRBV9
J: TRBJ1-3
D: NA

DNA: TGTGCCAGCAGTTCCCCACCAGGAGGGAGAAACACTGAAGCTTTCTTT
CDR3: CASSSPPGGRNTEAFF
size: once
V: TRBV28
J: TRBJ1-1
D: NA

DNA: TGTGCCAGCAGACTCCAGGGTGGGGGCTACACCTTC
CDR3: CASRLQGGGYTF
size: NA
V: TRBV27
J: TRBJ1-2
D: NA

DNA: TGTGCCATCAGTGAGACAGGTTCTGGCTACACCTTC
CDR3: CAISETGSGYTF
size: NA
V: TRBV10-3
J: TRBJ1-2
D: NA

DNA: TGTGCCAGCAGCTTGGCAGAGGAGGAGACCCAGTACTTC
CDR3: CASSLAEEETQYF
size: NA
V: TRBV5-6
J: TRBJ2-5
D: NA

DNA: TGTGCCAGCAGTCTACCGGGACAGGGAATCGGTACGCAGTATTTT
CDR3: CASSLPGQGIGTQYF
size: few
V: TRBV28
J: TRBJ2-3
D: TRBD1

DNA: TGTGCCAGCAGCGCCCCCGGGACAGATTTCACAGGCAAAGAGCAGTTCTTC
CDR3: CASSAPGTDFTGKEQFF
size: NA
V: TRBV11-2
J: TRBJ2-1
D: TRBD1

DNA: TGTGCCAGCAGCTTAGACGACAGGGGGACCTACGAGCAGTACTTC
CDR3: CASSLDDRGTYEQYF
size: few
V: TRBV7-9
J: TRBJ2-7
D: TRBD1

DNA: TGTGCCAGCAGTTTCGGTTTGAATCAGCCCCAGCATTTT
CDR3: CASSFGLNQPQHF
size: NA
V: TRBV27
J: TRBJ1-5
D: NA

DNA: TGCAGCGTTGAATGGACAGGGAACTATGGCTACACCTTC
CDR3: CSVEWTGNYGYTF
size: NA
V: TRBV29-1
J: TRBJ1-2
D: TRBD1

DNA: TGCGCCAGCAGCTTAGGACAGTCTTCCTATGGCTACACCTTC
CDR3: CASSLGQSSYGYTF
size: NA
V: TRBV5-1
J: TRBJ1-2
D: NA

DNA: TGCGCCAGCAGCTTGGCCCTCTTTGTTCAGACTTCCTCCTACGAGCAGTACTTC
CDR3: CASSLALFVQTSSYEQYF
size: NA
V: TRBV5-1
J: TRBJ2-7
D: NA

DNA: TGTGCCACCAGCAGCCCCGGGACAGGGTTGGGTGAGCAGTTCTTC
CDR3: CATSSPGTGLGEQFF
size: NA
V: TRBV15
J: TRBJ2-1
D: TRBD1

DNA: TGCAGCGTTGGGTCAGCTACTACCGAGCAGTACTTC
CDR3: CSVGSATTEQYF
size: NA
V: TRBV29-1
J: TRBJ2-7
D: NA

DNA: TGTGCCAGCAGCGTTGGAAGGGGGCCCAACTATGGCTACACCTTC
CDR3: CASSVGRGPNYGYTF
size: NA
V: TRBV9
J: TRBJ1-2
D: TRBD1

DNA: TGTGCCAGCAGCTCTCCAGACAGGGGAATTGGTAACTATGGCTACACCTTC
CDR3: CASSSPDRGIGNYGYTF
size: NA
V: TRBV7-9
J: TRBJ1-2
D: TRBD1

DNA: TGTGCCAGCAGTTCAAAGACTAGCACAGATACGCAGTATTTT
CDR3: CASSSKTSTDTQYF
size: NA
V: TRBV2
J: TRBJ2-3
D: NA

DNA: TGTGCCAGCAGTCGGGACAGGGAAAGCACTGAAGCTTTCTTT
CDR3: CASSRDRESTEAFF
size: NA
V: TRBV6-6
J: TRBJ1-1
D: TRBD1

DNA: TGTGCTAGCAGCTTATCTCTAGGGGGACCACAAGAGACCCAGTACTTC
CDR3: CASSLSLGGPQETQYF
size: NA
V: TRBV7-7
J: TRBJ2-5
D: NA

DNA: TGTGCCAGCAGTGATCAGGGTAACACTGAAGCTTTCTTT
CDR3: CASSDQGNTEAFF
size: NA
V: TRBV2
J: TRBJ1-1
D: NA

DNA: TGTGCCTGGGGCCCAGCGGGCATAAGAGGTTATGGCTACACCTTC
CDR3: CAWGPAGIRGYGYTF
size: NA
V: TRBV30
J: TRBJ1-2
D: NA

DNA: TGTGCCAGCAGGGCGACGATAGGGGGCGGGGAGCTGTTTTTT
CDR3: CASRATIGGGELFF
size: NA
V: TRBV6-1
J: TRBJ2-2
D: NA

DNA: TGTGCCAGCAGCGCGGGGGGGACAGGGTCCGTCCGGGAGCTGTTTTTT
CDR3: CASSAGGTGSVRELFF
size: NA
V: TRBV9
J: TRBJ2-2
D: NA

DNA: TGTGCCAGCAGCCATCCGCGGGGGGGCTTGGGCGAGCAGTACTTC
CDR3: CASSHPRGGLGEQYF
size: NA
V: TRBV7-6
J: TRBJ2-7
D: TRBD2

DNA: TGCGCCAGCAGCCAAAATTGGGGAATTGGGGAGCTCCATTCACCCCTCCACTTT
CDR3: CASSQNWGIGELHSPLHF
size: NA
V: TRBV4-3
J: TRBJ1-6
D: NA

DNA: TGTGCCAGCAGCTTACTAGCGGGGGGTTACAATGAGCAGTTCTTC
CDR3: CASSLLAGGYNEQFF
size: NA
V: TRBV7-9
J: TRBJ2-1
D: TRBD2

DNA: TGTGCCAGCAGCTTAGCCCCGAGCGGCCTCGGGCACATTCAGTACTTC
CDR3: CASSLAPSGLGHIQYF
size: NA
V: TRBV7-6
J: TRBJ2-4
D: NA

DNA: TGTGCCTGGAGTCCGACCCGGGGTCGGGAAAAACTGTTTTTT
CDR3: CAWSPTRGREKLFF
size: NA
V: TRBV30
J: TRBJ1-4
D: NA

DNA: TGTGCCAGCAGCCTAGTCAGGGGCCACGAGCAGTACTTC
CDR3: CASSLVRGHEQYF
size: NA
V: TRBV7-8
J: TRBJ2-7
D: NA

DNA: TGTGCCTGGAGTAACTACCGGGACAGGGGGCTGGATGAGCAGTACTTC
CDR3: CAWSNYRDRGLDEQYF
size: NA
V: TRBV30
J: TRBJ2-7
D: TRBD1

DNA: TGCGCCAGCAGCTTGGAGCGGGGTACTGAAGCTTTCTTT
CDR3: CASSLERGTEAFF
size: NA
V: TRBV5-1
J: TRBJ1-1
D: NA

DNA: TGTGCCAGCAGCACATCCGGGACAGGGATAGGATCACCCCTCCACTTT
CDR3: CASSTSGTGIGSPLHF
size: NA
V: TRBV7-9
J: TRBJ1-6
D: TRBD1

DNA: TGTGCCAGCAGCTTAGTTTCTAATCTGAGGAACACTGAAGCTTTCTTT
CDR3: CASSLVSNLRNTEAFF
size: NA
V: TRBV7-2
J: TRBJ1-1
D: NA

DNA: TGCGCCAGCAGCCCGGACAGGGGGGGGATGAACACTGAAGCTTTCTTT
CDR3: CASSPDRGGMNTEAFF
size: NA
V: TRBV5-1
J: TRBJ1-1
D: TRBD1

DNA: TGTGCCAGCAGTGAAGGGGGACAGGTCAATCAGCCCCAGCATTTT
CDR3: CASSEGGQVNQPQHF
size: NA
V: TRBV6-1
J: TRBJ1-5
D: TRBD1

DNA: TGTGCCTGGATTTCGGGGGGGCTGAACACTGAAGCTTTCTTT
CDR3: CAWISGGLNTEAFF
size: NA
V: TRBV30
J: TRBJ1-1
D: NA

DNA: TGTGCCAGCAGCTCAAGGGGAGATACGCAGTATTTT
CDR3: CASSSRGDTQYF
size: few
V: TRBV7-9
J: TRBJ2-3
D: NA

DNA: TGTGCTAGTGGTTTCAGAATGCAAGAGACCCAGTACTTC
CDR3: CASGFRMQETQYF
size: NA
V: TRBV12-5
J: TRBJ2-5
D: NA

DNA: TGCGCCAGCAGCCAGGACAGGGGGATGAGAACTGAAGCTTTCTTT
CDR3: CASSQDRGMRTEAFF
size: NA
V: TRBV4-1
J: TRBJ1-1
D: TRBD1

DNA: TGTGCCAGCAGCCCGGGACATATGAACACTGAAGCTTTCTTT
CDR3: CASSPGHMNTEAFF
size: few
V: TRBV2
J: TRBJ1-1
D: NA

DNA: TGTGCCAGCAGCCGGCGGGGGGACTCCTACAATGAGCAGTTCTTC
CDR3: CASSRRGDSYNEQFF
size: few
V: TRBV5-8
J: TRBJ2-1
D: TRBD2

DNA: TGCGCCAGCAGCTCCGGACTCGGCGCCGGGGAGCTGTTTTTT
CDR3: CASSSGLGAGELFF
size: NA
V: TRBV5-1
J: TRBJ2-2
D: NA

DNA: TGTGCCAGCAGGCCAGGGGAGTACAATGAGCAGTTCTTC
CDR3: CASRPGEYNEQFF
size: NA
V: TRBV27
J: TRBJ2-1
D: NA

DNA: TGTGCCAGCCAGACAGGCTATAATTCACCCCTCCACTTT
CDR3: CASQTGYNSPLHF
size: NA
V: TRBV19
J: TRBJ1-6
D: NA

DNA: TGTGCCAGCAGTGCTAGCGGGGGGGCTTCTGATACGCAGTATTTT
CDR3: CASSASGGASDTQYF
size: NA
V: TRBV6-4
J: TRBJ2-3
D: TRBD2

DNA: TGTGCCATCAGTGCGGACAGGAGGGGCGAGACCCAGTACTTC
CDR3: CAISADRRGETQYF
size: once
V: TRBV10-3
J: TRBJ2-5
D: NA